This T cell receptor beta chain appears in the sequencing data of a study of OX40 agonist ivuxolimab in advanced cancers. About the study: In this trial design, patients received ivuxolimab intravenously at 0.01 to 10 mg/kg every 2 weeks. Participants averaged about 66 years of age (range roughly 23 to 90) and were around 80% male.

This clone was counted a few times. CDR1 and CDR2 from the germline V gene are MDHEN and SYDVKM. Trimming removed 1 base from V and 3 bases from J, with 6 bases in between. This CDR3 has 13 amino acids. No patient had autoimmune disease or received systemic immunosuppression. TCRdb keeps only in-frame clones here, not all; method: immunoSEQ multiplex PCR. The sample contains some 45,000 clones, 82% of which appear only once. The source of this sequence is an adult with an advanced solid tumor such as melanoma, head and neck, liver or kidney cancer. This sequence joins TRBV28 and TRBJ1-2; the D is unclear. The sample was CD4+ or CD8+ T cells sorted from blood, taken in a trial of the OX40 agonist ivuxolimab. The DNA for the CDR3 is TGTGCCAGCAGTTTATATCCGTACTATGGCTACACCTTC. Translation: CASSLYPYYGYTF.